This T cell receptor (beta chain) was documented in a study of blood T cell repertoires in COVID-19. Study in general: Some COVID-19 samples were acute and others convalescent; all came from the United States, Italy and Spain. The cDNA or gDNA used as material had been derived from T cells, B-cell-depleted T cells, or PBMCs.

The germline V gene has CDR1 MNHEY and CDR2 SMNVEV (reference sequence). The CDR3 has 13 amino acids. V was shortened by 6 bases and J by 6 bases, with 14 bases between the two germline ends. Original processing notes: The authors estimated nucleated cell counts from reference gene primer amplification. The assay was immunoSEQ multiplex PCR, and TCRdb's table has in-frame clones only and misses some. V and J calls and clone size are given by that table; D and trimming were obtained from the DNA. The profile shows a few hundred thousand clones, about 85% of them singletons. This clonotype was obtained from a man aged 18 to 29 with active or convalescent COVID-19. The rearrangement uses TRBV27 and TRBJ1-1, with unresolved D. The sequenced material came from peripheral blood. The CDR3 here is CASRGFYPAEAFF. The CDR3, as DNA: TGTGCCAGCAGGGGCTTCTACCCCGCTGAAGCTTTCTTT.